This TCR beta chain is from a study of T cell responses to AZD1222 COVID-19 vaccine. Whole-study findings and limits: Repertoires were sampled only after the peak T cell response.

Profiling relied on immunoSEQ multiplex PCR, and the TCRdb table lists in-frame clones only, not all of them. The sample has around 120,000 clones; approximately 80% are singletons. Remarks on this clone: What it binds is unknown.

Pooled samples include second doses given at about 4 or 12 weeks. The V end was cut by 1 base, the J end by 6 bases, with 10 bases between. The germline gives CDR1 MGHRA, CDR2 YSYEKL. CDR3 size: 14 residues. The receptor's source is an adult who received the AZD1222 COVID-19 vaccine. The chain is built from TRBV4-1 and TRBJ1-5, with D unresolved. This specimen was peripheral blood, taken 28 days after the second AZD1222 dose. CDR3 amino acids: CASSQVWNLQPQHF. DNA of the CDR3: TGCGCCAGCAGCCAAGTTTGGAATCTTCAGCCCCAGCATTTT.